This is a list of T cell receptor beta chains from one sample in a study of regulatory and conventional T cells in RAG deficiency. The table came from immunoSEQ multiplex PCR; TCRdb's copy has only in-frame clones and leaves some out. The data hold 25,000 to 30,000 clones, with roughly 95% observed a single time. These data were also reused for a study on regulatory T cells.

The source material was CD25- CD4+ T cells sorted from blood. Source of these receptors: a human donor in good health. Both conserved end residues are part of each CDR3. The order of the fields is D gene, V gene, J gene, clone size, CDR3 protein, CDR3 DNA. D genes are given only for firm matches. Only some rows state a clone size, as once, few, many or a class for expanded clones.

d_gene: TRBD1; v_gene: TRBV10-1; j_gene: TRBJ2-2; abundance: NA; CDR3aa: CASSESTRLGTGEFGELFF; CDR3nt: TGCGCCAGCAGTGAGTCGACTCGTTTAGGGACAGGGGAATTCGGGGAGCTGTTTTTT
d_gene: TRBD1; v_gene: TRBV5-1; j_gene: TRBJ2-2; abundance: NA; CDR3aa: CASSPVGQGANTGELFF; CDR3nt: TGCGCCAGCAGCCCGGTGGGACAGGGGGCGAACACCGGGGAGCTGTTTTTT
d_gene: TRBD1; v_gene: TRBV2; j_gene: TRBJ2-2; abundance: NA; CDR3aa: CASRHRDSWNTGELFF; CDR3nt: TGTGCCAGCAGACACAGGGACAGCTGGAACACCGGGGAGCTGTTTTTT
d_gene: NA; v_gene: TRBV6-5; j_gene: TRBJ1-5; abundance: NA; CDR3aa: CASSYGLGSNQPQHF; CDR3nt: TGTGCCAGCAGTTACGGGCTTGGGAGCAATCAGCCCCAGCATTTT
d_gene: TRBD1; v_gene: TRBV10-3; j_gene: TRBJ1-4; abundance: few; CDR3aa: CAISERGTGNEKLFF; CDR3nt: TGTGCCATCAGTGAGAGGGGGACAGGGAATGAAAAACTGTTTTTT
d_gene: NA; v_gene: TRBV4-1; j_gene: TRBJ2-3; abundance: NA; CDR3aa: CASSQDRLSRARTDTQYF; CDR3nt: TGCGCCAGCAGCCAAGATAGACTGAGCAGGGCGCGCACAGATACGCAGTATTTT
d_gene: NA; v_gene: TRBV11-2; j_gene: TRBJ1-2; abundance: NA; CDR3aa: CASSLEQGWRGYTF; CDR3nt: TGTGCCAGCAGCTTAGAGCAGGGGTGGCGTGGCTACACCTTC
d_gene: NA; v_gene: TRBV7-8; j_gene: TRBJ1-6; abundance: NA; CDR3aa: CASSFRRDSTNSPLHF; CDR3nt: TGTGCCAGCAGCTTCAGACGGGACTCAACTAATTCCCCCCTCCACTTT
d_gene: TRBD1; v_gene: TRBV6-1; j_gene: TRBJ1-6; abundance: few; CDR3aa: CASQGQLNSPLHF; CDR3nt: TGTGCCAGTCAGGGACAGCTCAATTCACCCCTCCACTTT
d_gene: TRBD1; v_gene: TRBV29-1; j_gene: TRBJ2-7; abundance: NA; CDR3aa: CSVEDRGRYEQYF; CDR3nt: TGCAGCGTGGAAGACAGGGGTCGGTACGAGCAGTACTTC
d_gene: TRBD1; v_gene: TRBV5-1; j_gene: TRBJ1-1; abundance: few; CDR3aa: CASSLEGTGGEAFF; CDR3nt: TGCGCCAGCAGCTTGGAAGGGACAGGGGGCGAAGCTTTCTTT
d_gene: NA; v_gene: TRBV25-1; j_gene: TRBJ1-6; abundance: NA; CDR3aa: CASSDRGTYNSPLHF; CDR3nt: TGTGCCAGCAGTGACAGAGGAACCTATAATTCACCCCTCCACTTT
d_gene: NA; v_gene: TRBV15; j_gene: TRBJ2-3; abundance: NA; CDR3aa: CATSRDLAGDTQYF; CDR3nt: TGTGCCACCAGCAGAGATCTAGCCGGAGATACGCAGTATTTT
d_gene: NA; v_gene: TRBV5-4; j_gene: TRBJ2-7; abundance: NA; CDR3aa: CASSLGQGSRYEQYF; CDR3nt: TGTGCCAGCAGCTTGGGCCAGGGTTCCCGCTACGAGCAGTACTTC
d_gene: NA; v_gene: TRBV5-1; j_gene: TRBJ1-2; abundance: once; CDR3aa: CASSQRRQDKANYGYTF; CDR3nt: TGCGCCAGCAGCCAACGCCGACAGGATAAAGCTAACTATGGCTACACCTTC
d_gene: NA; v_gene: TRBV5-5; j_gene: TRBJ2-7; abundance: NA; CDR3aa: CASSLGGGLSYEQYF; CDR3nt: TGTGCCAGCAGCTTGGGGGGAGGCTTATCCTACGAGCAGTACTTC
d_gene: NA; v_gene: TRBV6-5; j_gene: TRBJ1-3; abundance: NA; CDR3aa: CAARRGRTGNTIYF; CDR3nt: TGTGCCGCGAGGAGGGGAAGAACTGGAAACACCATATATTTT
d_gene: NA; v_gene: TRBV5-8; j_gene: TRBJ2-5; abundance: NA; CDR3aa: CASSLGASQETQYF; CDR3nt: TGTGCCAGCAGCTTGGGTGCCAGCCAAGAGACCCAGTACTTC